The rows below give T cell receptor beta chains drawn from one sample of a study of blood T cell repertoires in COVID-19. Generated by immunoSEQ multiplex PCR, the TCRdb table keeps only in-frame clones and is missing some. The repertoire consists of about 400,000 clones, with around nine tenths occurring once and the leading ten covering roughly 9.4%. Input material: PBMCs or T cells enriched from blood (not recorded which). All receptors come from a woman aged 50 to 60 who had recovered from COVID-19. Both conserved end residues are part of each CDR3. D genes are given only for firm matches. Some rows have no size entry. The others give once, few or many, or a class for an expanded clone.

TRBJ1-1 TRBV30 - - TGTGCCTGGAGTGCTCTGGGGGCCGCGAACACTGAAGCTTTCTTT CAWSALGAANTEAFF
TRBJ2-5 TRBV7-2 - - TGTGCCAGCAGCTATCAACTAGTCCAAGAGACCCAGTACTTC CASSYQLVQETQYF
TRBJ1-2 TRBV6-5 - - TGTGCCAGCAGGGAGGGCTGGAACGGCTACACCTTC CASREGWNGYTF
TRBJ2-2 TRBV6-1 - - TGTGCCAGCAGTGAAAGCTTCAAATCGCGCACCGGGGAGCTGTTTTTT CASSESFKSRTGELFF
TRBJ2-1 TRBV15 - - TGTGCCACCAGCCGCGAGGGGCAGGGAGGAAATGAGCAGTTCTTC CATSREGQGGNEQFF
TRBJ1-4 TRBV7-9 once TRBD1 TGTGCCAGCACATCCCGACAGGGAACAAGAGAAAAACTGTTTTTT CASTSRQGTREKLFF
TRBJ1-6 TRBV27 - TRBD1 TGTGCCAGCAGCGTCGACCCGGCAACAGGGGTCGGTTCACCCCTCCACTTT CASSVDPATGVGSPLHF
TRBJ1-5 TRBV5-8 once - TGTGCCAGCAGCAGCGGCCCCCCAGGCGTGAGCAATCAGCCCCAGCATTTT CASSSGPPGVSNQPQHF
TRBJ2-5 TRBV15 - TRBD2 TGTGCCACCAGCAGAGGCAGACTCGCGGGGGGACAAGAGACCCAGTACTTC CATSRGRLAGGQETQYF
TRBJ2-7 TRBV9 - - TGTGCCAGCAGCGTAGCTCCGGGTCCTTACGAGCAGTACTTC CASSVAPGPYEQYF
TRBJ1-2 TRBV7-2 - - TGTGCCAGCAGCCAACCCGGGTTAGCTAACTATGGCTACACCTTC CASSQPGLANYGYTF
TRBJ2-2 TRBV4-3 - TRBD1 TGCGCCAGCAGGCACACAGGGGGTGTAGAGCTGTTTTTT CASRHTGGVELFF